This entry lists 5 T cell receptor beta chains sequenced from one sample in a study of shared clonotypes between healthy human individuals. Here immunoSEQ multiplex PCR was the method, and the copy in TCRdb shows in-frame clones only, minus some. The table lists hundreds of thousands of clones, around 95% of them singletons, with 0.085% to 0.11% in the top ten. Only CD45RO-negative cells positively selected for CCR7 counted as naive CD8 cells, so terminally differentiated effector memory CD45RA+ cells were excluded. The specimen was naive CD8+ T cells sorted from blood. Source of these receptors: a woman between 25 and 40 years old in good health.

The count of this clone is one. This rearrangement joins TRBV5-6 to TRBJ2-5, with 7 bases fitting TRBD2. CDR1 is SGHDT and CDR2 is YYEEEE in the germline V gene. With 2 bases clipped from V and 3 bases from J, the junction kept 10 bases outside the gene matches. The CDR3 totals 16 residues. This chain's CDR3 is CASSFGAGFYEETQYF. The CDR3 coding sequence is TGTGCCAGCAGCTTCGGAGCGGGATTCTATGAAGAGACCCAGTACTTC.

V gene TRBV27 combines with J gene TRBJ2-1; tentative D call: TRBD1 (6 bases). CDR1 is MNHEY, CDR2 SMNVEV, per germline (reference sequence). The CDR3 has 16 residues. V lost 3 bases and J lost 4, with 16 bases in between. CDR3 coding DNA: TGTGCCAGCAGTTTCCGACCCCCACAGGGTTACAATGAGCAGTTCTTC. It yields the protein CASSFRPPQGYNEQFF.

The chain couples TRBV19 to TRBJ2-7; TRBD2 might be the D (6 bases). CDR1 is LNHDA and CDR2 is SQIVND in the germline V gene (reference sequence). Trimming removed 0 bases from V and 1 base from J, with 7 bases in between. The CDR3 contains 14 residues. The CDR3 here is CASSIDAGSYEQYF. CDR3 coding DNA: TGTGCCAGTAGTATAGATGCGGGATCCTACGAGCAGTACTTC.

The genes are TRBV27 and TRBJ2-1; perhaps TRBD1 as D (6 bases). The V gene lost 5 bases and the J gene lost 8 bases, with 13 bases spanning the gap. The CDR3 spans 13 residues. CDR1 and CDR2 from the germline V gene are MNHEY and SMNVEV (reference sequence). The CDR3 loop reads CASSKRQADEQFF. The CDR3 DNA is TGTGCCAGCAGTAAGCGACAGGCGGATGAGCAGTTCTTC.

V usage is TRBV7-9 and J usage is TRBJ2-1; 9 bases map to TRBD2. Germline-derived CDR1 and CDR2 are SEHNR and FQNEAQ (reference sequence). CDR3 length: 15 residues. V was pared by 7 bases and J by 5 bases, with 9 bases of the junction left unmatched. The CDR3 loop reads CASIQRASGDNEQFF. CDR3 nucleotides: TGTGCCAGCATCCAAAGGGCTAGCGGGGACAATGAGCAGTTCTTC.